This TCR beta chain is from a study of CD8+ T cells in alopecia areata. Study-wide background: Oral tofacitinib (5 to 10 mg twice daily) was administered to treated patients.

Findings of the study overall: Many expanded lesional clones persisted in scalp and blood during tofacitinib treatment.

cDNA reverse transcribed from extracted RNA served as the sequencing template. Sequencing was performed with immunoSEQ multiplex PCR; in TCRdb, only in-frame clones are kept and a portion is missing. The sample lists a few hundred thousand clones, 30% to 40% occurring once. Specified treatment: oral pan-JAK inhibitor, 5-10 mg twice daily. Turning to this clone: Its specificity is not known.

The sequence was obtained from a human donor with alopecia areata. Sequences were derived from CD4+ T cells sorted from blood, sampled around week 30, from a patient treated with tofacitinib.

The CDR3 protein is CASSLSPGPSYEQYF. The CDR3 DNA is TGTGCCAGCAGTTTATCCCCAGGGCCCTCCTACGAGCAGTACTTC. The gene calls are TRBV27 and TRBJ2-7; D is perhaps TRBD1 (5 bases). Germline CDR1 MNHEY, CDR2 SMNVEV (reference sequence). The CDR3 length is 15 residues. Trimming removed 0 bases from V and 0 bases from J, with 9 bases in between.